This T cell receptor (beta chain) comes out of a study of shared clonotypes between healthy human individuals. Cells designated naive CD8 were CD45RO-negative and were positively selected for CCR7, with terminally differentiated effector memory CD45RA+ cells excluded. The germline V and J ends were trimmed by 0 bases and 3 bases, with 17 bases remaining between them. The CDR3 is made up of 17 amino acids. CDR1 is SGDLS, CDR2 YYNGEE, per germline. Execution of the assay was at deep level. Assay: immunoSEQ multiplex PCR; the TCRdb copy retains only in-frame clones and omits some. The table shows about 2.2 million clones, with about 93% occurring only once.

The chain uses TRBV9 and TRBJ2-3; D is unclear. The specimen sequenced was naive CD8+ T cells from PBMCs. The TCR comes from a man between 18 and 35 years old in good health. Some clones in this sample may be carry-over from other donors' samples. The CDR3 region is CASSVARHLVGTDTQYF. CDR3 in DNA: TGTGCCAGCAGCGTAGCTCGACATTTGGTGGGGACAGATACGCAGTATTTT.